One and the same sample provided the 6 T cell receptor beta chains below, sequenced in a study of blood T cell repertoires in COVID-19. Profiling relied on immunoSEQ multiplex PCR, and the TCRdb table lists in-frame clones only, not all of them. The data contain approximately 250,000 clones, approximately 88% of them singletons. The sequenced material came from PBMCs or T cells enriched from blood (not recorded which). The receptors shown here come from a woman aged 40 to 49 with acute COVID-19.

The chain carries TRBV11-2 and TRBJ2-3; D ambiguous. Germline V lookup: CDR1 SGHAT, CDR2 FQNNGV. The CDR3 totals 12 residues. The germline V and J ends were trimmed by 5 bases and 9 bases, with 12 bases remaining between them. CDR3 in amino acids: CASSESLLTQYF. In DNA form, the CDR3 reads TGTGCCAGCAGCGAGAGCCTACTCACGCAGTATTTT. Together with reference TRBV11-2 and TRBJ2-3, the CDR3 gives the full variable domain: EAGVAQSPRYKIIEKRQSVAFWCNPISGHATLYWYQQILGQGPKLLIQFQNNGVVDDSQLPKDRFSAERLKGVDSTLKIQPAKLEDSAVYLCASSESLLTQYFGPGTRLTVL.

The chain employs TRBV18 and TRBJ1-6, with TRBD1 identical over 7 bases. Germline V gives CDR1 KGHSH, CDR2 LQKENI. V shed 4 bases and J 10 bases; nucleotides not matched to a gene: 13. This CDR3 is built from 16 residues. The CDR3, as DNA: TGTGCCAGCTCACGTTTCGGACAGGATCGGGGGTCACCCCTCCACTTT. Translating it yields CASSRFGQDRGSPLHF. Using reference TRBV18 and TRBJ1-6 for the parts outside the CDR3, the full variable domain is NAGVMQNPRHLVRRRGQEARLRCSPMKGHSHVYWYRQLPEEGLKFMVYLQKENIIDESGMPKERFSAEFPKEGPSILRIQQVVRGDSAAYFCASSRFGQDRGSPLHFGNGTRLTVT.

V gene TRBV19 combines with J gene TRBJ2-1, with a tentative D call TRBD2 (6 bases). The V gene lost 4 bases and the J gene lost 0 bases, with 10 bases spanning the gap. This CDR3 comprises 15 residues. Germline V gives CDR1 LNHDA, CDR2 SQIVND (reference sequence). CDR3 nucleotides: TGTGCCAGTAGTAGGACTATTAGCTCCTACAATGAGCAGTTCTTC. Amino acid sequence: CASSRTISSYNEQFF. The full variable domain, its missing parts supplied by reference TRBV19 and TRBJ2-1, is DGGITQSPKYLFRKEGQNVTLSCEQNLNHDAMYWYRQDPGQGLRLIYYSQIVNDFQKGDIAEGYSVSREKKESFPLTVTSAQKNPTAFYLCASSRTISSYNEQFFGPGTRLTVL.

The gene calls are TRBV14 and TRBJ2-2; 8 positions agree with TRBD1. The CDR3 covers 13 residues. Trimming removed 5 bases from V and 7 bases from J; junction bases left unmatched: 3. Germline V gives CDR1 SGHDN, CDR2 FVKESK. The chain's CDR3 is CASSTQGVGELFF. The CDR3 bases are TGTGCCAGCAGCACACAGGGGGTCGGGGAGCTGTTTTTT.

This sequence joins TRBV15 and TRBJ2-5, with 8 bases matching TRBD1. The CDR3 is 13 amino acids. V was clipped by 4 bases and J by 5 bases; unmatched bases: 3. Germline V CDR1 and CDR2: LNHNV, YYDKDF (reference sequence). Here the CDR3 reads CATSTGGAETQYF. The CDR3 DNA reads as TGTGCCACCAGCACAGGGGGCGCGGAGACCCAGTACTTC.

This clone showed up just a few times. J is TRBJ2-5 and V is TRBV7-9; tentatively, D is TRBD2 (6 bases). Germline lookup yields CDR1 SEHNR and CDR2 FQNEAQ (reference sequence). V was trimmed by 5 bases and J by 5 bases, leaving 15 bases between them. The CDR3 is made up of 14 amino acids. The CDR3 DNA reads as TGTGCCAGCAGCGCCCCGGGAGCCGCCGAGACCCAGTACTTC. The encoded protein is CASSAPGAAETQYF.